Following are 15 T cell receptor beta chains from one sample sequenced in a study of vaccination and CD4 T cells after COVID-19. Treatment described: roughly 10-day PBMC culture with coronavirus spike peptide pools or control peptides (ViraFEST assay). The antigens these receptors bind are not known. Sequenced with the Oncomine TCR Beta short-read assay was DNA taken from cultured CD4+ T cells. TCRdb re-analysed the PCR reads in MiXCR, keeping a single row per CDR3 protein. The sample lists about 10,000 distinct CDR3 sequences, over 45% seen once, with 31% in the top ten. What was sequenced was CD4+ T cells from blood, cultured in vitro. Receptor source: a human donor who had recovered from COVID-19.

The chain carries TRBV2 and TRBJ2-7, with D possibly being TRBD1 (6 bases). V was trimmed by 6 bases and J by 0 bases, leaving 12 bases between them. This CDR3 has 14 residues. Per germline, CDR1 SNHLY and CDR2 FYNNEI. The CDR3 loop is CASRKGQSSYEQYF. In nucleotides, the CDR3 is TGTGCCAGCAGGAAAGGACAGAGCTCCTACGAGCAGTACTTC. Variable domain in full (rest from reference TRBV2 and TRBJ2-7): EPEVTQTPSHQVTQMGQEVILRCVPISNHLYFYWYRQILGQKVEFLVSFYNNEISEKSEIFDDQFSVERPDGSNFTLKIRSTKLEDSAMYFCASRKGQSSYEQYFGPGTRLTVT.

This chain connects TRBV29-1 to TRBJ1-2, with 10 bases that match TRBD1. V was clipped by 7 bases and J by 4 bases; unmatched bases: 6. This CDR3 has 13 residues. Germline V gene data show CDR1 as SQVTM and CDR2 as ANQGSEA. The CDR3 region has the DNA TGCAGCGCCCAGACAGGGGGCGGCTATGGCTACACCTTC. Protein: CSAQTGGGYGYTF.

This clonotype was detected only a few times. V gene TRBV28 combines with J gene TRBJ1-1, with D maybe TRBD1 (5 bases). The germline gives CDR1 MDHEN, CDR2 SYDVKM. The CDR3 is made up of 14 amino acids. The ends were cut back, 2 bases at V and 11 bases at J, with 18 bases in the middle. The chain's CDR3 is CASSLGWDGNLAFF. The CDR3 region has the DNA TGTGCCAGCAGTTTAGGGTGGGACGGTAATCTGGCTTTCTTT.

CDR3 in DNA: TGCAGTGCTAAACTCCTAAACTATGGCTACACCTTC. Translated: CSAKLLNYGYTF. The rearrangement uses TRBV20-1 and TRBJ1-2, with D unresolved. From germline, CDR1 is DFQATT and CDR2 SNEGSKA (reference sequence). The ends were cut back, 4 bases at V and 2 bases at J, with 8 bases in the middle. The CDR3 spans 12 residues.

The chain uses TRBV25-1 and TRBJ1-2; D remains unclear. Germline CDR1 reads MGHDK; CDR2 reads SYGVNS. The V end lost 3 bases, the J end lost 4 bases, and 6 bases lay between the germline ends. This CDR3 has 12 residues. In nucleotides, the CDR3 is TGTGCCAGCAGTGACACTGTCTATGGCTACACCTTC. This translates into CASSDTVYGYTF.

The CDR3 coding sequence is TGTGCCAGCAGTGAAAACAGGTTGGGAAATCAGCCCCAGCATTTT. It yields the protein CASSENRLGNQPQHF. The rearrangement joins TRBV6-1 to TRBJ1-5; D is possibly TRBD1 (5 bases). The germline CDR1 and CDR2 sequences are MNHNS and SASEGT. The CDR3 length is 15 residues. The V and J ends lost 2 bases and 4 bases respectively, with 12 bases between them.

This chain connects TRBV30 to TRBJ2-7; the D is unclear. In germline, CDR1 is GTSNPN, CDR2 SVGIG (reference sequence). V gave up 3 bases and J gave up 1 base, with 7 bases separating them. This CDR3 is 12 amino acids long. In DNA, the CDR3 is TGTGCCTGGAGGGGCCCTTCCTACGAGCAGTACTTC. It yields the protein CAWRGPSYEQYF.

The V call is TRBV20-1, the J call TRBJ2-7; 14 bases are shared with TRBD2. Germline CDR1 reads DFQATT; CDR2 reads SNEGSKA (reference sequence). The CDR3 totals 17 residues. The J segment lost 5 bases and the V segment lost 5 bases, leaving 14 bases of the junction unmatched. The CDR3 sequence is CSAPPGLAGVRSHEQYF. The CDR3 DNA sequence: TGCAGTGCTCCCCCGGGACTAGCGGGAGTAAGATCCCACGAGCAGTACTTC.

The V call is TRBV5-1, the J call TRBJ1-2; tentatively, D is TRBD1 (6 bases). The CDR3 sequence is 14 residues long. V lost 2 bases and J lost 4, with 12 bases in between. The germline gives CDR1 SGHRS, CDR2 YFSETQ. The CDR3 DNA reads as TGCGCCAGCAGCTTCGCGGACAGTGTCTATGGCTACACCTTC. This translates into CASSFADSVYGYTF.

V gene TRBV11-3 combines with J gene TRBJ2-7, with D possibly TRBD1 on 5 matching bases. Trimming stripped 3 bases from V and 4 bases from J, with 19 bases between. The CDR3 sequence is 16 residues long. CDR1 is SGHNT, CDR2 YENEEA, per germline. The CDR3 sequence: CASSFDSAMGKYEQYF. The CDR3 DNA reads TGTGCCAGCAGCTTCGACAGCGCGATGGGGAAATACGAGCAGTACTTC.

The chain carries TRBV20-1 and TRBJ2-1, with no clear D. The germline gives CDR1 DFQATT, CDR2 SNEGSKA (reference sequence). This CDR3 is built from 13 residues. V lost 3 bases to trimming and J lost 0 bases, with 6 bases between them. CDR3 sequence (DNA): TGCAGTGCTAGTAAGAGCTCCTACAATGAGCAGTTCTTC. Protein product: CSASKSSYNEQFF.

The CDR3 is CASSRLAGGDSREQYF. CDR3 DNA sequence: TGTGCCAGCAGCCGACTAGCGGGAGGGGACTCGCGGGAGCAGTACTTC. The rearrangement uses TRBV7-2 and TRBJ2-7; 14 bases line up with TRBD2. J was trimmed by 7 bases and V by 5 bases; bases with no gene match: 10. The V gene's germline CDR1 is SGHTA and CDR2 FQGNSA. The CDR3 length is 16 residues.

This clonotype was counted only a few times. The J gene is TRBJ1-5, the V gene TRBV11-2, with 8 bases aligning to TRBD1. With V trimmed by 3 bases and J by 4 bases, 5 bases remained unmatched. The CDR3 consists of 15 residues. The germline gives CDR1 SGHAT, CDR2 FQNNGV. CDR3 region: CASSLNRQGNQPQHF. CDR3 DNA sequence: TGTGCCAGCAGCTTGAATCGACAGGGGAATCAGCCCCAGCATTTT.

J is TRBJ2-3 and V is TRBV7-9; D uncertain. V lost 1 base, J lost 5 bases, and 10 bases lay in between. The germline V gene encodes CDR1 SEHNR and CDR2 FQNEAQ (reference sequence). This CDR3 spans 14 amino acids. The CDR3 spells CASSLGLSGDTQYF. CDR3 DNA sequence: TGTGCCAGCAGCTTAGGTCTATCGGGAGATACGCAGTATTTT.

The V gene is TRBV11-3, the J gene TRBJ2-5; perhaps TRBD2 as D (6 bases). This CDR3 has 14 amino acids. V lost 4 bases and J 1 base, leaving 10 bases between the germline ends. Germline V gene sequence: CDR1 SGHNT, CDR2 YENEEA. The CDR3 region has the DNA TGTGCCAGCAGCTCGGGGGTTGGCCAAGAGACCCAGTACTTC. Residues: CASSSGVGQETQYF.